This T cell receptor (beta chain) came from a study of breast tumors, draining lymph nodes, adjacent tissues. Breast cancer patients provided tissue from their axillary draining lymph nodes. Trimming shortened V by 8 bases and J by 2 bases, and 26 bases separated the two germline ends. This CDR3 is 17 amino acids long. Per the germline V gene, CDR1 is DFQATT and CDR2 is SNEGSKA (reference sequence). TCRdb re-analysed the multiplex PCR reads in MiXCR, keeping a single row per CDR3 protein. The data show under 250,000 distinct CDR3 sequences, with around 32% seen just once and 1.3% to 1.5% held by the top ten. The study's findings and limits: Tumors had less TCR diversity than lymph nodes, more than nontumor tissue. Compared with basal-like, luminal-like tumors shared significantly more repertoire with nontumor tissue. Most tumor T cells seemingly derive from lymph node, then expand in tumor.

This clonotype was observed many times. Its target is not known. The genes are TRBV20-1 and TRBJ2-3, with D possibly TRBD2 on 8 matching bases. Sequencing was carried out using axillary lymph node tissue. The sequence was collected from a female donor with breast cancer. Some clones in this sample may be carry-over from other donors' samples. In DNA, the CDR3 is TGCAGTTCCCAAATGGAGGGGGCTAGCGGGCTCACAGATACGCAGTATTTT. Translating it yields CSSQMEGASGLTDTQYF.